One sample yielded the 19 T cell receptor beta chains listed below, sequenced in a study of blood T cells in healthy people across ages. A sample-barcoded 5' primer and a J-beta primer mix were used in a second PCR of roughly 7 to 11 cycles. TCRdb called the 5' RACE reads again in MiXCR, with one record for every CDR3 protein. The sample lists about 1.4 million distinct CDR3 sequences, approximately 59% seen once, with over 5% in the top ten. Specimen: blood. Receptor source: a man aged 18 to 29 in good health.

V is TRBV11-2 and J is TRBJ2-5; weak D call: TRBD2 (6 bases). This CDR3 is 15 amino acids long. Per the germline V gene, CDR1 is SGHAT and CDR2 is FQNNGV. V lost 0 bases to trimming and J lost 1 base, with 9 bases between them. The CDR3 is CASSLEYSGQETQYF. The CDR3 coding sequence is TGTGCCAGCAGCTTAGAGTATAGCGGCCAAGAGACCCAGTACTTC.

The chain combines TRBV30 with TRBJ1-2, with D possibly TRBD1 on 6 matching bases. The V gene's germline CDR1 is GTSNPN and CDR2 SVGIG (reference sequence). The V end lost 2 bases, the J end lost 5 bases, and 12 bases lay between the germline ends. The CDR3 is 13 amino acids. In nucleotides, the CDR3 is TGTGCCTGGAGTATCCAACAGGGATATGGCTACACCTTC. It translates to CAWSIQQGYGYTF.

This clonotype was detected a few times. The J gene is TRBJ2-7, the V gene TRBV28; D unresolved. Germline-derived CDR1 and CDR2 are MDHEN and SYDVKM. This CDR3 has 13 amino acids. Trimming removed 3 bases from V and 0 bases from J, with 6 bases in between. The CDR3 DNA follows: TGTGCCAGCAGTTTTCAGAACTCCTACGAGCAGTACTTC. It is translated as CASSFQNSYEQYF.

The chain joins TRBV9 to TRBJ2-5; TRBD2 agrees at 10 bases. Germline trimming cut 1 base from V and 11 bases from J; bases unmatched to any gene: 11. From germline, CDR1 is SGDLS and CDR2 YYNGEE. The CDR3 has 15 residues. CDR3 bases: TGTGCCAGCAGCGTACAGGCTAGCGGGAGCGATGAGCAGTACTTC. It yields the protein CASSVQASGSDEQYF.

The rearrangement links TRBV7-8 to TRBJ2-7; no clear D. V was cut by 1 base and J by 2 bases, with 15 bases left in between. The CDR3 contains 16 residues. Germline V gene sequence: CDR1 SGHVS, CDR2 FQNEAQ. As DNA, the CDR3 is TGTGCCAGCAGCTTAGGGGTAGCAGTCGTCCCCTACGAGCAGTACTTC. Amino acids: CASSLGVAVVPYEQYF. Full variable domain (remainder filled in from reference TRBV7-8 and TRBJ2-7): GAGVSQSPRYKVAKRGQDVALRCDPISGHVSLFWYQQALGQGPEFLTYFQNEAQLDKSGLPSDRFFAERPEGSVSTLKIQRTQQEDSAVYLCASSLGVAVVPYEQYFGPGTRLTVT.

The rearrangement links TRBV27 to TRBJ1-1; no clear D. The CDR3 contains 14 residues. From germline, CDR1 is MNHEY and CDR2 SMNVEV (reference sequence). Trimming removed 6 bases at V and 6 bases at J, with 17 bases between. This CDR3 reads CASSPTNPLPEAFF. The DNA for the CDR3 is TGTGCCAGCAGCCCCACAAATCCGCTCCCTGAAGCTTTCTTT.

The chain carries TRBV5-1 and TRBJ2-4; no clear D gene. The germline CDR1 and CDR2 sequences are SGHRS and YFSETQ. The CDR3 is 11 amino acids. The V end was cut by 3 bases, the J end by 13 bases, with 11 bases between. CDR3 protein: CASSSLDQQYF. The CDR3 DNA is TGCGCCAGCAGCTCCTTAGACCAGCAGTACTTC.

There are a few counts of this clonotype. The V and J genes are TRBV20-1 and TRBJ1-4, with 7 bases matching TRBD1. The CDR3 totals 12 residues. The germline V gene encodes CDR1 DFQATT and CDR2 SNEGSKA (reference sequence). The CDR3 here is CSLGQVNEKLFF. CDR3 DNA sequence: TGCAGCCTCGGACAGGTTAATGAAAAACTGTTTTTT.

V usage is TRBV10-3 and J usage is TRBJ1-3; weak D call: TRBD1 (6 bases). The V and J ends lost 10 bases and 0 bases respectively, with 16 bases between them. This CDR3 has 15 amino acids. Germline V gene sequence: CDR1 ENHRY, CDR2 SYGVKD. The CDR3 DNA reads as TGTGCCAGCGAGACTAGGACAGCCTCTGGAAACACCATATATTTT. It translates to CASETRTASGNTIYF.

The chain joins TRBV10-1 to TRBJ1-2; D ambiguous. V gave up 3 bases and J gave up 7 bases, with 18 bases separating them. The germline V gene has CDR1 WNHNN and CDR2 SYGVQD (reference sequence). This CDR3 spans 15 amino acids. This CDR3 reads CASSEGSHGLGGYTF. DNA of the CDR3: TGCGCCAGCAGTGAAGGATCTCACGGTCTCGGTGGCTACACCTTC.

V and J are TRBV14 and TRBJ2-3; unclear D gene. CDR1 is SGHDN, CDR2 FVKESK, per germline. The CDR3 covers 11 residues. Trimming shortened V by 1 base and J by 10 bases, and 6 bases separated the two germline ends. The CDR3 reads CASSQGLPQYF. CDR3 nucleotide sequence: TGTGCCAGCAGCCAAGGCCTCCCGCAGTATTTT.

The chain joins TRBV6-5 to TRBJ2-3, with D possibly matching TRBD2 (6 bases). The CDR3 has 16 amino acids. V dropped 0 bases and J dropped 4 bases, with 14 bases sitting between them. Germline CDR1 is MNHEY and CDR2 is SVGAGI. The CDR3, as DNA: TGTGCCAGCAGTTACTCGGGAGGCTTAGAGGCAGATACGCAGTATTTT. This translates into CASSYSGGLEADTQYF.

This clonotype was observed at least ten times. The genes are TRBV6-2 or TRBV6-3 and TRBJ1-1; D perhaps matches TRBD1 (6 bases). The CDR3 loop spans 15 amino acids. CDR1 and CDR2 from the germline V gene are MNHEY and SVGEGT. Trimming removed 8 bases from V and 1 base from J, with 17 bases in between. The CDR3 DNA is TGTGCCAGCCGAGATTTAGGACAGCCGAACACTGAAGCTTTCTTT. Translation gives CASRDLGQPNTEAFF.

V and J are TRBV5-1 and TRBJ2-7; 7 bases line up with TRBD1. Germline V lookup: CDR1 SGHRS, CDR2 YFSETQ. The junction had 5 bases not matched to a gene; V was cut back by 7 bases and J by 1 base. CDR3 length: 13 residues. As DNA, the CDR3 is TGCGCCAGCTACGAACAGGGGTCCTACGAGCAGTACTTC. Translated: CASYEQGSYEQYF.

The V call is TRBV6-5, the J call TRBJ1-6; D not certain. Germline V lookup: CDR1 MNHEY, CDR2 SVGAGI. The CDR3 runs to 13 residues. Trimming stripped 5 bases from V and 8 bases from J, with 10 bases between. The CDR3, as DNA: TGTGCCAGCAGTAACATGGGAGATTCACCCCTCCACTTT. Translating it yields CASSNMGDSPLHF.

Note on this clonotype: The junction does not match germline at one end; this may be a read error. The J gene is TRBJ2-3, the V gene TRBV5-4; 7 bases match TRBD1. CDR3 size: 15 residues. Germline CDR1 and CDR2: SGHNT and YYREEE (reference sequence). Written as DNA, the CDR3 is TGTGCCAGCAGCCTGACACAGGGGAGCACAGATACGCTGTATTTT. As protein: CASSLTQGSTDTLYF. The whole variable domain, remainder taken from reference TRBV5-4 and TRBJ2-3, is ETGVTQSPTHLIKTRGQQVTLRCSSQSGHNTVSWYQQALGQGPQFIFQYYREEENGRGNFPPRFSGLQFPNYSSELNVNALELDDSALYLCASSLTQGSTDTLYFGPGTRLTVL.

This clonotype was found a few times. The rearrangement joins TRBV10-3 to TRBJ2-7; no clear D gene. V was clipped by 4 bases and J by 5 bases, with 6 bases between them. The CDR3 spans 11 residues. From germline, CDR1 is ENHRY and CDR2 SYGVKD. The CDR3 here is CAISGTNEQYF. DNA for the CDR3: TGTGCCATCAGTGGGACCAACGAGCAGTACTTC.

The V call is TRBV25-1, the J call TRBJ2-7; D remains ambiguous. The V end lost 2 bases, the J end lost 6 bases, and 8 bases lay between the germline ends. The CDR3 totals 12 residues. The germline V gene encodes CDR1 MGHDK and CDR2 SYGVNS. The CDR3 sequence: CASSESGFEQYF. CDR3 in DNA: TGTGCCAGCAGTGAAAGTGGTTTCGAGCAGTACTTC.

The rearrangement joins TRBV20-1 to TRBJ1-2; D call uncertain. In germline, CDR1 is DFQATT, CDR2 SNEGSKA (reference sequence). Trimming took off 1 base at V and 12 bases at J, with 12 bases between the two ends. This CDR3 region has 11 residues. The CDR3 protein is CSARGVTSDTF. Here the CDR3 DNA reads TGCAGTGCTAGAGGCGTCACCTCAGACACCTTC.